The source of this T cell receptor beta chain is a study of blood T cell repertoires in COVID-19. How the authors handled the data: Estimates of nucleated cell counts were drawn from the amplification of reference gene primers. TCRdb's table, derived via immunoSEQ multiplex PCR, lists solely in-frame clones and lacks some. V and J calls and clone size follow that table, whereas D and trimming were derived from the DNA. The sample has over 95,000 clones, roughly 76% seen once. Material: peripheral blood. This sequence originates from a human donor in a cohort sampled during active COVID-19.

DNA for the CDR3: TGTGCCAGCAGCACCTTGGACAGTCAAGAGACCCAGTACTTC. Translating it yields CASSTLDSQETQYF. The chain carries TRBV7-7 and TRBJ2-5; tentative D call: TRBD1 (6 bases). Trimming removed 5 bases from V and 2 bases from J, with 12 bases in between. Germline V lookup: CDR1 SSHAT, CDR2 FNYEAQ (reference sequence). The CDR3 loop spans 14 amino acids. Drawing the rest from reference TRBV7-7 and TRBJ2-5, the complete variable domain is GAGVSQSPRYKVTKRGQDVTLRCDPISSHATLYWYQQALGQGPEFLTYFNYEAQPDKSGLPSDRFSAERPEGSISTLTIQRTEQRDSAMYRCASSTLDSQETQYFGPGTRLLVL.